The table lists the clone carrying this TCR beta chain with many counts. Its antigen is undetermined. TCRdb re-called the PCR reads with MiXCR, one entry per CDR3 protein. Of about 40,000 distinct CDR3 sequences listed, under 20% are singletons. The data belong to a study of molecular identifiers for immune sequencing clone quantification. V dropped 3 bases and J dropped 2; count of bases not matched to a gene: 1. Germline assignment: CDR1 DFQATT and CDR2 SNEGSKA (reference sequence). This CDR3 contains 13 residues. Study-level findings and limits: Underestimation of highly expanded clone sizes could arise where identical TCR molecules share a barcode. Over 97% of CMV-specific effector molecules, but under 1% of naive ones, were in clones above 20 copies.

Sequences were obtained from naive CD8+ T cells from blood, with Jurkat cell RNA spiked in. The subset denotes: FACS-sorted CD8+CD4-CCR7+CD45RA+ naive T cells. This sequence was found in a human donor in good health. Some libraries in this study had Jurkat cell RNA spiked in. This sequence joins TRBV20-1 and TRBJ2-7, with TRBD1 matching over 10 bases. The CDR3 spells CSASGTGAYEQYF. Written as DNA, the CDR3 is TGCAGTGCTAGCGGGACAGGGGCCTACGAGCAGTACTTC.